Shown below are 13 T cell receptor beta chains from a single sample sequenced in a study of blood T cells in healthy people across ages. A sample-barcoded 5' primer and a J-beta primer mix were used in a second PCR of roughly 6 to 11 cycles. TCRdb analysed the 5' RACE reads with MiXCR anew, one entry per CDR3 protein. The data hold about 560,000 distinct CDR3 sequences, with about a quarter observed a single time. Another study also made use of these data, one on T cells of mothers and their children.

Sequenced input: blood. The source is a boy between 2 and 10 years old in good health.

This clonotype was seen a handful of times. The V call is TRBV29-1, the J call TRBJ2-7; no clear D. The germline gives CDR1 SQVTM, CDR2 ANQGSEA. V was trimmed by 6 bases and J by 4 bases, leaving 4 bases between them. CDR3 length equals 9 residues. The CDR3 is CSVPYEQYF. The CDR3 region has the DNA TGCAGCGTCCCTTACGAGCAGTACTTC.

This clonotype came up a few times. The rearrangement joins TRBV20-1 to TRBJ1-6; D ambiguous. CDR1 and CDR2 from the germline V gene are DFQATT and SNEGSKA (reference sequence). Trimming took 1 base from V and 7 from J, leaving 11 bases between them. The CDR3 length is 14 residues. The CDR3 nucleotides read TGCAGTGCTAGAGCCCGCCAACGCAATTCACCCCTCCACTTT. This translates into CSARARQRNSPLHF.

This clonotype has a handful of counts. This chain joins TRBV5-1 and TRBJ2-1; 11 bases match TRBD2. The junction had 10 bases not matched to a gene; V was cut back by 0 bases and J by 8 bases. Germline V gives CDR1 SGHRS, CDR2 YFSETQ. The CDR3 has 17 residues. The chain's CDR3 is CASSLGAGTSGRDEQFF. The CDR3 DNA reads TGCGCCAGCAGCTTGGGAGCCGGGACTAGCGGAAGGGATGAGCAGTTCTTC.

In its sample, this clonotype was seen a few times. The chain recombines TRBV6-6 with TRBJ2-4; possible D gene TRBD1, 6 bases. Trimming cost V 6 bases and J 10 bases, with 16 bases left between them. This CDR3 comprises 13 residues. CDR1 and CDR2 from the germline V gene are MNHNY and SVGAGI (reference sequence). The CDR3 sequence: CASSPLRGGIQYF. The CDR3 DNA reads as TGTGCCAGCAGCCCCCTCAGGGGTGGGATTCAGTACTTC.

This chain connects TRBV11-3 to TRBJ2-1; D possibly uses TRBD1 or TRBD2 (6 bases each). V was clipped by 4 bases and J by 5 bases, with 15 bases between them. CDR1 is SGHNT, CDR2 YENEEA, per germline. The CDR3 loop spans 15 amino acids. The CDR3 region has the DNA TGTGCCAGCAGCTGGAAGGCGGGGACACACAATGAGCAGTTCTTC. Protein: CASSWKAGTHNEQFF.

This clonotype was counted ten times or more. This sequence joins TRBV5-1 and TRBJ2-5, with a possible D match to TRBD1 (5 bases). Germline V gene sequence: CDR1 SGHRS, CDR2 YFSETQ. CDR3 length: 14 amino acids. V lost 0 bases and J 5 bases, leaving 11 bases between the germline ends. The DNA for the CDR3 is TGCGCCAGCAGCTTGGACCCAGGGCTGGAGACCCAGTACTTC. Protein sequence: CASSLDPGLETQYF.

The CDR3: CASSEWGAGGNTEAFF. CDR3 coding DNA: TGTGCCAGCAGTGAATGGGGGGCGGGGGGGAACACTGAAGCTTTCTTT. V and J are TRBV2 and TRBJ1-1; weak D call: TRBD1 (6 bases). V was trimmed by 2 bases and J by 1 base, leaving 14 bases between them. Germline V gene sequence: CDR1 SNHLY, CDR2 FYNNEI. The CDR3 sequence is 16 residues long.

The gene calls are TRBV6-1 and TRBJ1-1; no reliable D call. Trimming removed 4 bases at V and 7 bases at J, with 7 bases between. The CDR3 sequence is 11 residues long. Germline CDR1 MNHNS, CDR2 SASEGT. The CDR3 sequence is CASSAGFEAFF. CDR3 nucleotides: TGTGCCAGCAGTGCCGGTTTTGAAGCTTTCTTT.

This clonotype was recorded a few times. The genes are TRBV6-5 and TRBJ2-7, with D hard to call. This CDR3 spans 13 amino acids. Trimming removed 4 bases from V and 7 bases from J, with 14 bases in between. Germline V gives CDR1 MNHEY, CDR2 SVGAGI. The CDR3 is CASSWLLSKEQYF. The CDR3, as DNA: TGTGCCAGCAGTTGGCTGCTAAGTAAAGAGCAGTACTTC.

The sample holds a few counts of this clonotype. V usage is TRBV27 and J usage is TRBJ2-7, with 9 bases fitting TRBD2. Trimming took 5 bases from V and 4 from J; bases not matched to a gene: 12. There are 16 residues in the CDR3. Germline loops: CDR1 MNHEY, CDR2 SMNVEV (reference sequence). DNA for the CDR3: TGTGCCAGCAGTCCTCGGGGACTAGCCGTCGCATACGAGCAGTACTTC. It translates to CASSPRGLAVAYEQYF.

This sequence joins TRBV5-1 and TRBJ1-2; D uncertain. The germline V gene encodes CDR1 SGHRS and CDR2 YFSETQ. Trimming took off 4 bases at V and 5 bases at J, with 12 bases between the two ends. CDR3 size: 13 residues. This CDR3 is CASSTDLVYGYTF. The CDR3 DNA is TGCGCCAGCAGCACGGACCTCGTGTATGGCTACACCTTC. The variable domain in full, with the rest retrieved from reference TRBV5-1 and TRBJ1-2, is KAGVTQTPRYLIKTRGQQVTLSCSPISGHRSVSWYQQTPGQGLQFLFEYFSETQRNKGNFPGRFSGRQFSNSRSEMNVSTLELGDSALYLCASSTDLVYGYTFGSGTRLTVV.

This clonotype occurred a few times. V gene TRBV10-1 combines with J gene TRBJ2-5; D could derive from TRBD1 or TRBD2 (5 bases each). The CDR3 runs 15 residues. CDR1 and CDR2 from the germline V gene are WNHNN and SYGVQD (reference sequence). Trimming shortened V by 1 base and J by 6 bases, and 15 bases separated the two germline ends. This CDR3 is CASSELGRPAQTQYF. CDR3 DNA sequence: TGCGCCAGCAGTGAGTTGGGACGGCCTGCACAGACCCAGTACTTC.

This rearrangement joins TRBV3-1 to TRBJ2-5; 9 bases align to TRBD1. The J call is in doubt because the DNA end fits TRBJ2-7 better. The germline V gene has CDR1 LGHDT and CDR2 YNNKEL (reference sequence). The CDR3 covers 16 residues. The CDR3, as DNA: TGTGCCAGCAGCCAGAGACAGGGGGAAATAGCCTACGAGCAGTACTTC. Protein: CASSQRQGEIAYEQYF.